This T cell receptor (beta chain) was identified in a study of breast tumors, draining lymph nodes, adjacent tissues. Broader study findings: Luminal-like breast cancer showed significantly greater tumor-nontumor repertoire similarity than basal-like breast cancer did. Data only fit, rather than demonstrated, lymph node origin of most tumor T cells.

The CDR3 consists of 15 residues. Germline values: CDR1 LNHDA, CDR2 SQIVND (reference sequence). V gave up 2 bases and J gave up 6 bases, with 17 bases separating them. A single record per CDR3 protein comes from TCRdb applying MiXCR to the multiplex PCR reads. The table records fewer than 150,000 distinct CDR3 sequences, around 20% of them present only once. This clonotype occurred many times. What it binds is not known. The lymph nodes were axillary draining lymph nodes from breast cancer patients. This clonotype originated in a female donor with breast cancer. Some clones in this sample may be carry-over from other donors' samples. The chain couples TRBV19 to TRBJ2-7, with D tentatively TRBD1 (5 bases). The sequencing input was axillary lymph node tissue. Written as DNA, the CDR3 is TGTGCCAGTAGTATAAAGTCGATCAGGGTGGGCGAGCAGTACTTC. Translation: CASSIKSIRVGEQYF.